These 27 T cell receptor beta chains were all obtained from the same sample, sequenced in a study of shared clonotypes between healthy human individuals. Assay used: immunoSEQ multiplex PCR; TCRdb lists only in-frame clones, some missing. The sample shows more than 450,000 clones, about four fifths of them seen only once. The sequenced sample consisted of PBMCs. The origin of the receptors is a woman aged 35 to 49 in good health. Some clones in this sample may be carry-over from other donors' samples.

This clone appeared many times. This chain's CDR3 is CASSVASEVYNEQFF. The CDR3 DNA reads TGTGCCAGTAGTGTCGCTAGCGAAGTCTACAATGAGCAGTTCTTC. V and J are TRBV19 and TRBJ2-1; D perhaps matches TRBD2 (6 bases). Germline lookup yields CDR1 LNHDA and CDR2 SQIVND (reference sequence). The length of the CDR3 is 15 residues. Trimming left V 5 bases short and J 3 bases short, with 14 bases between.

This CDR3 is CASSSLSSYNEQFF. In DNA, the CDR3 is TGTGCCAGCAGCTCATTAAGCTCCTACAATGAGCAGTTCTTC. The V call is TRBV6-8, the J call TRBJ2-1; no clear D. The length of the CDR3 is 14 residues. The V gene lost 6 bases and the J gene lost 0 bases, with 9 bases spanning the gap. Per germline, CDR1 MNHGY and CDR2 SAAAGT.

V and J are TRBV5-4 and TRBJ1-3; 9 nucleotides match TRBD1. J gave up 2 bases and V 4 bases, and 4 bases lay outside the gene matches. The germline CDR1 and CDR2 sequences are SGHNT and YYREEE (reference sequence). This CDR3 contains 15 residues. The CDR3 DNA is TGTGCCAGCAGCCATACAGGGGGCCCTGGAAACACCATATATTTT. It specifies CASSHTGGPGNTIYF.

V gene TRBV7-8 combines with J gene TRBJ1-2; TRBD1 matches 7 bases. The trim removed 5 bases at V and 3 bases at J, leaving 9 bases unmatched. The CDR3 has 15 amino acids. Germline CDR1 SGHVS, CDR2 FQNEAQ. This chain's CDR3 is CASSLDRAEDYGYTF. The CDR3 nucleotides are TGTGCCAGCAGCCTCGACAGGGCTGAGGACTATGGCTACACCTTC.

This rearrangement joins TRBV18 to TRBJ2-4, with 9 bases that match TRBD1. Germline CDR1 is KGHSH and CDR2 is LQKENI. The CDR3 is made up of 16 amino acids. V lost 3 bases and J lost 1; bases outside the gene matches: 4. The chain's CDR3 is CASSPGQGTAKNIQYF. In nucleotides, the CDR3 is TGTGCCAGCTCACCGGGACAGGGTACGGCCAAAAACATTCAGTACTTC.

The genes are TRBV14 and TRBJ2-7; D remains unclear. The ends were cut back, 0 bases at V and 0 bases at J, with 12 bases in the middle. The CDR3 spans 16 residues. Germline V lookup: CDR1 SGHDN, CDR2 FVKESK. The CDR3 loop reads CASSQDRRETSYEQYF. In nucleotides, the CDR3 is TGTGCCAGCAGCCAAGATAGGAGAGAGACCTCCTACGAGCAGTACTTC. The entire variable domain, with the rest obtained from reference TRBV14 and TRBJ2-7, is as follows: EAGVTQFPSHSVIEKGQTVTLRCDPISGHDNLYWYRRVMGKEIKFLLHFVKESKQDESGMPNNRFLAERTGGTYSTLKVQPAELEDSGVYFCASSQDRRETSYEQYFGPGTRLTVT.

The CDR3 loop is CASSLDEDRRDSPLHF. The CDR3 region has the DNA TGTGCCAGCAGCTTGGATGAAGACAGACGGGATTCACCCCTCCACTTT. The chain carries TRBV5-4 and TRBJ1-6; D perhaps matches TRBD1 (5 bases). The CDR3 extends over 16 amino acids. CDR1 and CDR2 (germline): SGHNT, YYREEE (reference sequence). The germline V and J ends were trimmed by 0 bases and 8 bases, with 15 bases remaining between them.

This clone was seen repeatedly, ten times or more. The J gene is TRBJ2-3, the V gene TRBV4-1; no definite D call. This CDR3 is 16 amino acids long. Trimming stripped 2 bases from V and 1 base from J, with 13 bases between. Germline V CDR1 and CDR2: MGHRA, YSYEKL. The CDR3 loop reads CASSQSPLRGTDTQYF. The CDR3 DNA follows: TGCGCCAGCAGCCAATCCCCATTGAGAGGCACAGATACGCAGTATTTT.

J is TRBJ2-5 and V is TRBV7-8, with D maybe TRBD2 (5 bases). The J call may not be correct, given that the DNA end is closer to TRBJ2-7. The germline CDR1 and CDR2 sequences are SGHVS and FQNEAQ. CDR3 length: 12 amino acids. The CDR3 loop reads CASSFTRREQYF. In DNA, the CDR3 is TGTGCCAGCAGCTTCACTAGGCGCGAGCAGTACTTC.

In this sample, this clone turned up many times. The sample has other DNA sequences that encode this CDR3 too. This chain connects TRBV18 to TRBJ2-2, with D perhaps matching TRBD1 (5 bases). The CDR3 contains 15 residues. V was pared by 1 base and J by 1 base, with 7 bases between. Germline CDR1 is KGHSH and CDR2 is LQKENI. The chain's CDR3 is CASSPRGRNTGELFF. The CDR3 DNA reads TGTGCCAGCTCACCACGGGGCAGGAACACCGGGGAGCTGTTTTTT.

The chain links TRBV11-1 to TRBJ2-5; 13 nucleotides agree with TRBD2. Looked up from germline, CDR1 is SGHAT and CDR2 is FQDESV (reference sequence). Trimming removed 5 bases from V and 1 base from J; junction bases left unmatched: 7. The CDR3 totals 17 residues. DNA for the CDR3: TGTGCCAGCAGCCAAACCGGGACTAGCGGGACCCAAGAGACCCAGTACTTC. It yields the protein CASSQTGTSGTQETQYF. The variable domain in full, completed from reference TRBV11-1 and TRBJ2-5, reads EAEVAQSPRYKITEKSQAVAFWCDPISGHATLYWYRQILGQGPELLVQFQDESVVDDSQLPKDRFSAERLKGVDSTLKIQPAELGDSAMYLCASSQTGTSGTQETQYFGPGTRLLVL.

The chain couples TRBV6-4 to TRBJ1-2; D unclear. The germline gives CDR1 MRHNA, CDR2 SNTAGT. The V gene lost 7 bases and the J gene lost 2 bases, with 14 bases spanning the gap. This CDR3 contains 14 residues. The CDR3: CASTPGPRNYGYTF. The CDR3 region has the DNA TGTGCCAGCACCCCCGGACCGAGAAACTATGGCTACACCTTC.

Written as DNA, the CDR3 is TGTGCCAGCAGGTCAGGGGCCAGGCAGCCCCAGCATTTT. Translation: CASRSGARQPQHF. The chain is built from TRBV28 and TRBJ1-5, with TRBD1 as a possible D gene (6 bases). This CDR3 comprises 13 residues. Between the trimmed V and J ends, which lost 6 bases and 7 bases, there was a span of 13 bases. Germline assignment: CDR1 MDHEN and CDR2 SYDVKM.

V is TRBV10-3 and J is TRBJ1-1; D not resolved. V was clipped by 6 bases and J by 1 base, with 9 bases between them. This CDR3 spans 13 amino acids. The germline V gene has CDR1 ENHRY and CDR2 SYGVKD. This CDR3 reads CAISSGGNTEAFF. As DNA, the CDR3 is TGTGCCATCAGCAGTGGAGGGAACACTGAAGCTTTCTTT.

This clone was detected many times. Other DNA sequences of this sample code for an identical CDR3. V is TRBV7-2 and J is TRBJ2-5, with D hard to call. Between the trimmed V and J ends, which lost 9 bases and 1 base, there was a span of 18 bases. Germline lookup yields CDR1 SGHTA and CDR2 FQGNSA. This CDR3 has 15 amino acids. The CDR3: CASKIGSSLQETQYF. The CDR3 DNA sequence: TGTGCCAGTAAAATCGGGTCCTCACTCCAAGAGACCCAGTACTTC.

CDR3 amino acids: CASSRDRDPGYEQYF. The CDR3 DNA reads as TGTGCCAGCAGCCGCGACAGGGACCCGGGGTACGAGCAGTACTTC. The rearrangement joins TRBV7-6 to TRBJ2-5, with TRBD1 matching over 7 bases. The assigned J gene may be wrong: the sequence end matches TRBJ2-7 better. The CDR3 has 15 amino acids. Germline assignment: CDR1 SGHVS and CDR2 FNYEAQ.

The chain links TRBV18 to TRBJ2-2; D is perhaps TRBD1 (6 bases). CDR1 and CDR2 (germline): KGHSH, LQKENI. Deletions cut 5 bases from V and 1 base from J, with 14 bases between. This CDR3 is 16 amino acids long. CDR3 sequence: CASSTGTGMNTGELFF. The CDR3 region has the DNA TGTGCCAGCTCAACAGGAACAGGGATGAACACCGGGGAGCTGTTTTTT.

The chain couples TRBV5-6 to TRBJ1-2; 11 positions match TRBD1. The CDR3 extends over 15 amino acids. V shed 0 bases, J shed 4 bases, and the junction held 2 bases outside the gene matches. CDR1 and CDR2 (germline): SGHDT, YYEEEE. This CDR3 reads CASSLGTGGGYGYTF. In DNA form, the CDR3 reads TGTGCCAGCAGCTTGGGGACAGGGGGCGGCTATGGCTACACCTTC.

This chain links TRBV27 with TRBJ1-3, with 9 bases fitting TRBD1. CDR1 MNHEY and CDR2 SMNVEV come from the germline V gene (reference sequence). This CDR3 is built from 15 residues. Trimming took 3 bases from V and 4 from J; bases not matched to a gene: 4. DNA for the CDR3: TGTGCCAGCAGTTTGGGACAGGGCCTCGGAAACACCATATATTTT. Protein product: CASSLGQGLGNTIYF.

There are a few counts of this clone. This chain uses TRBV13 with TRBJ2-2; 7 nucleotides align to TRBD1. V was pared by 5 bases and J by 6 bases, with 3 bases of the junction left unmatched. The CDR3 has 13 amino acids. Germline values: CDR1 PRHDT, CDR2 FYEKMQ (reference sequence). CDR3 nucleotide sequence: TGTGCCAGCAGCCTGACAGGGTCCGGGGAGCTGTTTTTT. This sequence encodes CASSLTGSGELFF.

A few counts support this clone. The chain employs TRBV10-3 and TRBJ2-1; D tentatively reads TRBD1 or TRBD2 (6 bases each). This CDR3 has 13 amino acids. Germline V CDR1 and CDR2: ENHRY, SYGVKD. V gave up 8 bases and J gave up 9 bases, with 17 bases separating them. The chain's CDR3 is CAIEPSGGGEQFF. In DNA, the CDR3 is TGTGCCATCGAGCCAAGCGGAGGGGGTGAGCAGTTCTTC.

The V call is TRBV21-1, the J call TRBJ1-5. TRBV21-1 is a pseudogene segment. CDR3 length: 19 amino acids. CDR3 region: CASSKPDPTGTHSNQPQHF. The CDR3 region has the DNA TGTGCCAGCAGCAAACCAGACCCCACAGGGACTCATAGCAATCAGCCCCAGCATTTT.

This clone has just one count. The rearrangement links TRBV28 to TRBJ2-7; D unresolved. Trimming took 4 bases from V and 3 from J, leaving 10 bases between them. The length of the CDR3 is 13 residues. Germline CDR1 MDHEN, CDR2 SYDVKM. CDR3 DNA sequence: TGTGCCAGCAGTTCCTACAAGTACTACGAGCAGTACTTC. This gives the protein CASSSYKYYEQYF.

The chain has TRBV2 and TRBJ2-7; tentative D call: TRBD1 (6 bases). CDR1 and CDR2 from the germline V gene are SNHLY and FYNNEI. The CDR3 contains 15 residues. The ends were cut back, 8 bases at V and 1 base at J, with 18 bases in the middle. The CDR3 loop is CASLVLLGTSYEQYF. Here the CDR3 DNA reads TGTGCCAGCCTCGTATTGTTAGGGACATCCTACGAGCAGTACTTC.

This rearrangement joins TRBV5-8 to TRBJ1-5; 8 nucleotides agree with TRBD1. Per the germline V gene, CDR1 is SGHTS and CDR2 is YDEGEE. V gave up 4 bases and J gave up 6 bases; unmatched junction bases: 9. This CDR3 has 15 residues. CDR3 region: CASSGNRGALQPQHF. The CDR3, as DNA: TGTGCCAGCAGCGGTAACAGGGGGGCTCTTCAGCCCCAGCATTTT.

This rearrangement joins TRBV4-2 to TRBJ2-2; a possible D gene is TRBD2 (6 bases). This CDR3 comprises 15 residues. Germline V CDR1 and CDR2: LGHNA, YNFKEQ. Trimming took off 0 bases at V and 6 bases at J, with 11 bases between the two ends. The CDR3 DNA sequence: TGTGCCAGCAGCCAAGATTTGCGGGAACCCGGGGAGCTGTTTTTT. Protein sequence: CASSQDLREPGELFF.

This clone was counted a few times. The chain employs TRBV10-2 and TRBJ2-7; perhaps D is TRBD1 or TRBD2 (5 bases each). Germline CDR1 WSHSY, CDR2 SAAADI. CDR3 size: 13 residues. Trimming took off 4 bases at V and 6 bases at J, with 13 bases between the two ends. The CDR3 sequence is CASSVGRGVEQYF. The CDR3, as DNA: TGCGCCAGCAGTGTAGGCCGAGGGGTCGAGCAGTACTTC.